Below are 32 T cell receptor beta chains sequenced from a single sample in a study of control samples from healthy donors and cancer patients. Repertoires were generated with immunoSEQ multiplex PCR, while TCRdb's copy carries only in-frame clones and drops some. The sample carries about 80,000 clones, roughly nine tenths recorded once. Sequencing was done on a sample of blood. These TCRs come from a man aged 45-65 years in good health.

This chain uses TRBV7-8 with TRBJ1-6; 7 bases are shared with TRBD1. The germline CDR1 and CDR2 sequences are SGHVS and FQNEAQ. The CDR3 runs 16 residues. V trimming: 2 bases; J trimming: 7 bases; junction bases outside the gene matches: 8. The CDR3 loop reads CASSLSLTGRNSPLHF. The CDR3 DNA reads TGTGCCAGCAGCTTATCTTTGACAGGGCGGAATTCACCCCTCCACTTT. The full variable domain, with the rest looked up from reference TRBV7-8 and TRBJ1-6, is GAGVSQSPRYKVAKRGQDVALRCDPISGHVSLFWYQQALGQGPEFLTYFQNEAQLDKSGLPSDRFFAERPEGSVSTLKIQRTQQEDSAVYLCASSLSLTGRNSPLHFGNGTRLTVT.

The genes are TRBV10-2 and TRBJ1-3; no definite D call. CDR3 length: 16 residues. The germline V gene encodes CDR1 WSHSY and CDR2 SAAADI. Deletions cut 3 bases from V and 0 bases from J, with 12 bases between. CDR3 protein: CASSDPEHFSGNTIYF. The CDR3 nucleotides read TGCGCCAGCAGTGACCCCGAGCACTTCTCTGGAAACACCATATATTTT.

Comment on this clone: The junction departs from germline at one end; a sequencing error may be responsible. The V and J genes are TRBV9 and TRBJ2-6, with 9 bases that match TRBD1. The CDR3 loop spans 19 amino acids. The germline V gene encodes CDR1 SGDLS and CDR2 YYNGEE. The CDR3 region has the DNA TGTGCCAGCAGACCTTCCTCCGGGACAGGGTTTGGTGGGGCCAACGTCCTGGCTTTC. This gives the protein CASRPSSGTGFGGANVLAF.

This rearrangement joins TRBV5-8 to TRBJ2-2; TRBD2 agrees at 8 bases. This CDR3 is built from 15 residues. Trimming cost V 0 bases and J 4 bases; bases outside gene matches: 2. Per germline, CDR1 SGHTS and CDR2 YDEGEE. The CDR3 DNA reads TGTGCCAGCAGCTTGGAACGGGGGGGCACCGGGGAGCTGTTTTTT. The encoded protein is CASSLERGGTGELFF.

The rearrangement joins TRBV24-1 to TRBJ2-3; D not resolved. Trimming removed 5 bases from V and 2 bases from J, with 7 bases in between. CDR1 KGHDR and CDR2 SFDVKD come from the germline V gene. CDR3 length equals 13 residues. This CDR3 reads CATSGGHTDTQYF. DNA for the CDR3: TGTGCCACCAGTGGCGGCCACACAGATACGCAGTATTTT.

The gene calls are TRBV30 and TRBJ2-7; 7 nucleotides line up with TRBD1. J gave up 3 bases and V 5 bases, and 10 bases lay outside the gene matches. CDR1 and CDR2 from the germline V gene are GTSNPN and SVGIG (reference sequence). The CDR3 is 14 amino acids. The CDR3 loop is CAWGHSSGGYEQYF. CDR3 nucleotides: TGTGCCTGGGGCCATTCCTCAGGGGGCTACGAGCAGTACTTC.

The chain couples TRBV24-1 to TRBJ2-1, with TRBD2 matching 7 bases. This CDR3 region has 12 residues. Germline V gene sequence: CDR1 KGHDR, CDR2 SFDVKD. The V gene end was trimmed by 4 bases and the J gene end by 13 bases; junction bases not matched to a gene: 6. CDR3 residues: CATSEPGLPQFF. CDR3 DNA: TGTGCCACCAGTGAACCGGGACTACCTCAGTTCTTC.

This chain joins TRBV19 and TRBJ1-5; 7 positions agree with TRBD1. Germline V CDR1 and CDR2: LNHDA, SQIVND (reference sequence). V lost 6 bases, J lost 6 bases, and 8 bases stayed unmatched. This CDR3 comprises 14 residues. In DNA, the CDR3 is TGTGCCAGTAGCGTGACAGGGAAAGTTCAGCCCCAGCATTTT. Its protein product is CASSVTGKVQPQHF.

The chain combines TRBV6-6 with TRBJ1-5, with D tentatively TRBD1 (5 bases). From germline, CDR1 is MNHNY and CDR2 SVGAGI (reference sequence). V lost 8 bases to trimming and J lost 3 bases, with 8 bases between them. The CDR3 sequence is 12 residues long. As DNA, the CDR3 is TGTGCCAGCTCCAGGGACAATCAGCCCCAGCATTTT. As protein: CASSRDNQPQHF.

The rearrangement uses TRBV18 and TRBJ1-1; maybe TRBD1 (6 bases). This CDR3 is built from 14 residues. Germline V gene lookup returns CDR1 KGHSH and CDR2 LQKENI. V was clipped by 3 bases and J by 3 bases, with 11 bases between them. The CDR3 nucleotides are TGTGCCAGCTCACCCTTAGGACAGTACACTGAAGCTTTCTTT. Protein product: CASSPLGQYTEAFF.

The chain joins TRBV5-5 to TRBJ2-2; D possibly corresponds to TRBD2 (7 bases). The CDR3 contains 16 residues. The germline V and J ends were trimmed by 0 bases and 4 bases, with 13 bases remaining between them. CDR1 and CDR2 (germline): SGHKS, YYEKEE (reference sequence). The CDR3 region is CASSLAGRGGTGELFF. CDR3 nucleotide sequence: TGTGCCAGCAGCTTGGCAGGAAGGGGGGGCACCGGGGAGCTGTTTTTT. Filled out from reference TRBV5-5 and TRBJ2-2, the complete variable domain reads DAGVTQSPTHLIKTRGQQVTLRCSPISGHKSVSWYQQVLGQGPQFIFQYYEKEERGRGNFPDRFSARQFPNYSSELNVNALLLGDSALYLCASSLAGRGGTGELFFGEGSRLTVL.

The V call is TRBV24-1, the J call TRBJ2-5; possible D gene TRBD1, 6 bases. Germline V lookup: CDR1 KGHDR, CDR2 SFDVKD. This CDR3 comprises 14 residues. V lost 3 bases and J lost 4, with 11 bases in between. The CDR3 nucleotides are TGTGCCACCAGTGATCCTCAGGGGCTAGAGACCCAGTACTTC. Its protein product is CATSDPQGLETQYF.

The chain couples TRBV9 to TRBJ2-1; D might be TRBD2 (5 bases). Germline CDR1 SGDLS, CDR2 YYNGEE. There are 12 residues in the CDR3. V was trimmed by 0 bases and J by 10 bases, leaving 8 bases between them. CDR3: CASSVGSGEQFF. In nucleotides, the CDR3 is TGTGCCAGCAGCGTAGGAAGCGGCGAGCAGTTCTTC.

This clone appeared a few times. The V and J genes are TRBV10-3 and TRBJ1-5, with D possibly TRBD1 on 5 matching bases. The CDR3 has 14 residues. Trimming stripped 3 bases from V and 4 bases from J, with 10 bases between. Germline CDR1 is ENHRY and CDR2 is SYGVKD. The CDR3 here is CAISDGQGNQPQHF. The CDR3 nucleotides are TGTGCCATCAGTGACGGTCAGGGAAATCAGCCCCAGCATTTT.

The chain has TRBV12-3 or TRBV12-4 and TRBJ2-2; D not certain. There are 12 residues in the CDR3. V was shortened by 5 bases and J by 1 base, with 2 bases between the two germline ends. CDR3 nucleotide sequence: TGTGCCAGCAGTGGGAACACCGGGGAGCTGTTTTTT. This translates into CASSGNTGELFF.

The chain recombines TRBV13 with TRBJ1-4; D not resolved. V was trimmed by 4 bases and J by 4 bases, leaving 10 bases between them. The CDR3 contains 14 residues. Germline CDR1 and CDR2: PRHDT and FYEKMQ (reference sequence). This CDR3 is CASSSRERNEKLFF. The CDR3 DNA reads as TGTGCCAGCAGCTCCCGGGAACGTAATGAAAAACTGTTTTTT.

The chain uses TRBV10-3 and TRBJ1-2; D remains unclear. The CDR3 contains 15 residues. Germline-derived CDR1 and CDR2 are ENHRY and SYGVKD. Trimming shortened V by 0 bases and J by 5 bases, and 13 bases separated the two germline ends. CDR3 nucleotides: TGTGCCATCAGTGAGTCGGGCCGCCGTACGTATGGCTACACCTTC. As protein: CAISESGRRTYGYTF.

This clone turned up a few times. The chain uses TRBV5-6 and TRBJ2-7; 7 bases fit TRBD1. The CDR3 is 13 amino acids. The junction had 6 bases not matched to a gene; V was cut back by 4 bases and J by 5 bases. Per germline, CDR1 SGHDT and CDR2 YYEEEE. CDR3 coding DNA: TGTGCCAGCAGCCGACAGGGAGAGAACGAGCAGTACTTC. Protein sequence: CASSRQGENEQYF.

The chain joins TRBV18 to TRBJ2-5; 11 bases align to TRBD2. The V and J ends lost 4 bases and 5 bases, in that order; junction bases with no gene match: 12. The germline V gene has CDR1 KGHSH and CDR2 LQKENI. The CDR3 consists of 17 residues. For the CDR3, the DNA is TGTGCCAGCTCACGACAACTTAGCGGGGGGGCCTTGGAGACCCAGTACTTC. Translating it yields CASSRQLSGGALETQYF.

The rearrangement joins TRBV11-2 to TRBJ1-1, with D tentatively TRBD1 (5 bases). Germline assignment: CDR1 SGHAT and CDR2 FQNNGV. Trimming pared 3 bases from V and 4 bases from J, leaving 15 bases between. CDR3 length: 15 residues. The CDR3 nucleotides are TGTGCCAGCAGCTTGTCCCGGGACCTGTTCACTGAAGCTTTCTTT. Its translation is CASSLSRDLFTEAFF.

This chain joins TRBV30 and TRBJ2-3; TRBD1 might be the D (6 bases). V dropped 2 bases and J dropped 0 bases, with 12 bases sitting between them. This CDR3 contains 15 residues. Per germline, CDR1 GTSNPN and CDR2 SVGIG (reference sequence). The CDR3 bases are TGTGCCTGGAGTTTATCAGGGGCCAGCACAGATACGCAGTATTTT. Its protein is CAWSLSGASTDTQYF.

The DNA for the CDR3 is TGTGCCAGCAGCGCCTCGCGTGCAGGGGACTATGGCTACACCTTC. Its protein product is CASSASRAGDYGYTF. The chain uses TRBV9 and TRBJ1-2; a weak D match, TRBD1 (6 bases). In germline, CDR1 is SGDLS, CDR2 YYNGEE. CDR3 size: 15 residues. V dropped 3 bases and J dropped 3 bases, with 15 bases sitting between them.

This chain connects TRBV4-1 to TRBJ2-1; 9 nucleotides line up with TRBD1. Germline trimming cut 4 bases from V and 1 base from J; bases unmatched to any gene: 2. The CDR3 contains 15 residues. The germline gives CDR1 MGHRA, CDR2 YSYEKL. The CDR3 DNA is TGCGCCAGCAGCCCTGACAGGGGGTCCTACAATGAGCAGTTCTTC. Protein product: CASSPDRGSYNEQFF.

V and J are TRBV18 and TRBJ2-7; TRBD1 agrees at 7 bases. Germline CDR1 is KGHSH and CDR2 is LQKENI. Trimming took 3 bases from V and 3 from J; bases not matched to a gene: 5. The CDR3 consists of 14 residues. This CDR3 is CASSPGQQGYEQYF. CDR3 bases: TGTGCCAGCTCACCGGGACAGCAAGGCTACGAGCAGTACTTC.

This clone was seen just once. V is TRBV5-4 and J is TRBJ2-3; D gene uncertain. The germline V gene has CDR1 SGHNT and CDR2 YYREEE (reference sequence). The V gene lost 4 bases and the J gene lost 0 bases, with 9 bases spanning the gap. The CDR3 loop spans 14 amino acids. CDR3 sequence (DNA): TGTGCCAGCAGCCCTAGTATCAGCACAGATACGCAGTATTTT. Protein: CASSPSISTDTQYF.

The genes are TRBV10-1 and TRBJ2-3; TRBD2 matches 8 bases. CDR1 is WNHNN and CDR2 is SYGVQD in the germline V gene (reference sequence). The CDR3 has 15 amino acids. V lost 3 bases to trimming and J lost 2 bases; unmatched junction nucleotides: 4. CDR3 protein: CASSDGRALTDTQYF. The CDR3 DNA is TGCGCCAGCAGTGACGGGAGGGCCCTCACAGATACGCAGTATTTT.

The chain recombines TRBV29-1 with TRBJ1-3; 9 positions agree with TRBD1. With V trimmed by 0 bases and J by 2 bases, 5 bases remained unmatched. The CDR3 runs to 16 residues. Germline lookup yields CDR1 SQVTM and CDR2 ANQGSEA. This CDR3 reads CSVEEIRTGAGNTIYF. The DNA for the CDR3 is TGCAGCGTTGAAGAAATTCGGACAGGGGCTGGAAACACCATATATTTT.

V and J are TRBV27 and TRBJ1-6, with D possibly being TRBD1 (6 bases). Trimming pared 4 bases from V and 5 bases from J, leaving 9 bases between. Germline-derived CDR1 and CDR2 are MNHEY and SMNVEV (reference sequence). CDR3 length: 14 amino acids. CDR3 region: CASSSGQNNSPLHF. DNA for the CDR3: TGTGCCAGCAGTTCCGGACAGAATAATTCACCCCTCCACTTT.

Here the CDR3 reads CASSWEAGSNTGELFF. The CDR3 DNA sequence: TGTGCCAGCAGCTGGGAAGCGGGGTCGAACACCGGGGAGCTGTTTTTT. The J gene is TRBJ2-2, the V gene TRBV5-6; 7 bases match TRBD2. Germline V gives CDR1 SGHDT, CDR2 YYEEEE. The CDR3 contains 16 residues. After removal of 3 bases from V and 0 bases from J, the junction contained 5 bases not matched to a gene.

The chain has TRBV12-3 or TRBV12-4 and TRBJ1-2; weak D call: TRBD1 (5 bases). The CDR3 has 13 residues. The ends were cut back, 5 bases at V and 4 bases at J, with 11 bases in the middle. CDR3 nucleotides: TGTGCCAGCAGTCGGGACGGAACCTATGGCTACACCTTC. The encoded protein is CASSRDGTYGYTF.

The chain has TRBV29-1 and TRBJ2-5; D not resolved. This CDR3 is 11 amino acids long. Per germline, CDR1 SQVTM and CDR2 ANQGSEA. V was pared by 5 bases and J by 5 bases, with 9 bases between. The CDR3 protein is CSVLRQETQYF. The CDR3, as DNA: TGCAGCGTTCTACGCCAGGAGACCCAGTACTTC.

V is TRBV19 and J is TRBJ1-3; D is uncertain. The CDR3 is 13 amino acids. V was shortened by 4 bases and J by 0 bases, with 4 bases between the two germline ends. The germline V gene has CDR1 LNHDA and CDR2 SQIVND (reference sequence). CDR3 residues: CASSTDSGNTIYF. The DNA for the CDR3 is TGTGCCAGTAGTACGGACTCTGGAAACACCATATATTTT. Using reference TRBV19 and TRBJ1-3 for the parts outside the CDR3, the full variable domain is DGGITQSPKYLFRKEGQNVTLSCEQNLNHDAMYWYRQDPGQGLRLIYYSQIVNDFQKGDIAEGYSVSREKKESFPLTVTSAQKNPTAFYLCASSTDSGNTIYFGEGSWLTVV.